The next 24 T cell receptor beta chains were all read from a single sample in a study of T cells in Graves' hyperthyroidism and ophthalmopathy. Amplified TCR beta CDR3 regions derived from RNA transcripts. TCR CDR3 regions were first amplified by RT-PCR with HTBI primers. TCRdb fed the multiplex PCR reads into MiXCR, producing one record per CDR3 protein. The repertoire holds more than 500,000 distinct CDR3 sequences, with about 16% as singletons. The source material was blood. Source of these receptors: a woman aged 25 to 45 with Graves' ophthalmopathy.

This clonotype appeared many times. This chain uses TRBV12-3 or TRBV12-4 with TRBJ2-1; 7 positions agree with TRBD1. V shed 0 bases, J shed 4 bases, and the junction held 9 bases outside the gene matches. The CDR3 spans 17 residues. The CDR3 nucleotides read TGTGCCAGCAGTTTAGCGGGGGACAGCGATTTTTACAATGAGCAGTTCTTC. Translated: CASSLAGDSDFYNEQFF.

The sample holds many counts of this clonotype. V and J are TRBV9 and TRBJ2-1; TRBD2 matches 11 bases. The V gene's germline CDR1 is SGDLS and CDR2 YYNGEE. The CDR3 is 17 amino acids. Losses at the gene ends were 2 bases for V and 0 bases for J; bases not matched to a gene: 4. The DNA for the CDR3 is TGTGCCAGCAGCGTGAAGACTAGCGGGAACTCCTACAATGAGCAGTTCTTC. Translation gives CASSVKTSGNSYNEQFF.

The chain joins TRBV20-1 to TRBJ2-1; D unclear. V shed 2 bases and J shed 3 bases, with 2 bases lying between them. Germline V lookup: CDR1 DFQATT, CDR2 SNEGSKA (reference sequence). CDR3 size: 11 residues. This CDR3 reads CSARLYNEQFF. As DNA, the CDR3 is TGCAGTGCTAGACTCTACAATGAGCAGTTCTTC.

This clonotype was picked up many times. The rearrangement links TRBV2 to TRBJ2-4; D assignment may be TRBD1 or TRBD2 (7 bases each). V lost 6 bases and J lost 8, with 17 bases in between. This CDR3 spans 14 amino acids. Germline assignment: CDR1 SNHLY and CDR2 FYNNEI. CDR3 sequence: CASRETGAGDIQYF. The CDR3 nucleotides read TGTGCCAGCAGGGAAACAGGGGCGGGAGACATTCAGTACTTC.

The V gene is TRBV10-3, the J gene TRBJ1-2; tentatively, D is TRBD1 (5 bases). Trimming pared 3 bases from V and 2 bases from J, leaving 10 bases between. Germline V gives CDR1 ENHRY, CDR2 SYGVKD. CDR3 length equals 14 residues. The CDR3 here is CAISERGPNYGYTF. Here the CDR3 DNA reads TGTGCCATCAGTGAACGGGGACCCAACTATGGCTACACCTTC.

This clonotype was observed once. A much larger clone lies one base from this, so it may be a read error. The chain employs TRBV2 and TRBJ2-7; TRBD2 agrees at 13 bases. Germline V lookup: CDR1 SNHLY, CDR2 FYNNEI. Trimming cost V 6 bases and J 7 bases; bases outside gene matches: 9. This CDR3 has 15 amino acids. DNA for the CDR3: TGTGCCAGCAGGGGACTAGCGGGATCTCCGGGTGAGCAGTACTTC. Translation gives CASRGLAGSPGEQYF.

This clonotype turned up a few times. V gene TRBV12-3 or TRBV12-4 combines with J gene TRBJ1-2; 8 bases align to TRBD1. This CDR3 contains 15 residues. V dropped 6 bases and J dropped 8; count of bases not matched to a gene: 14. CDR3 DNA sequence: TGTGCCAGCAGCCAGGGGACAGGCGCTGTGCTGGGCTACACCTTC. This translates into CASSQGTGAVLGYTF.

This clonotype was counted between two and nine times. The genes are TRBV20-1 and TRBJ2-3; TRBD2 matches at 12 bases. There are 16 residues in the CDR3. Germline CDR1 and CDR2: DFQATT and SNEGSKA (reference sequence). Unmatched junction bases numbered 8, after V lost 2 bases and J lost 5 bases. CDR3 DNA: TGCAGTGCTAGACACCCTAGCGGGAGGGCCGTAGATACGCAGTATTTT. This encodes CSARHPSGRAVDTQYF.

This clonotype occurred many times. The chain recombines TRBV7-2 with TRBJ1-5; 8 positions match TRBD1. CDR3 size: 14 residues. The V gene's germline CDR1 is SGHTA and CDR2 FQGNSA. V lost 5 bases and J lost 7; bases outside the gene matches: 7. As DNA, the CDR3 is TGTGCCAGCAGCACCTGGACAGGGTGGCAGCCCCAGCATTTT. Amino acid sequence: CASSTWTGWQPQHF.

The J gene is TRBJ2-2, the V gene TRBV29-1, with TRBD1 matching over 8 bases. This CDR3 is 14 amino acids long. Germline-derived CDR1 and CDR2 are SQVTM and ANQGSEA. Unmatched junction bases numbered 5, after V lost 7 bases and J lost 1 base. CDR3 residues: CSADRDGNTGELFF. The CDR3 nucleotides read TGCAGCGCGGACAGGGACGGGAACACCGGGGAGCTGTTTTTT.

A few counts support this clonotype. V gene TRBV28 combines with J gene TRBJ1-2; TRBD1 might be the D (5 bases). There are 16 residues in the CDR3. CDR1 is MDHEN, CDR2 SYDVKM, per germline. Between the trimmed V and J ends, which lost 6 bases and 8 bases, there was a span of 25 bases. In DNA form, the CDR3 reads TGTGCCAGCAGCTATAGCACAGGTCGGCAAGGCCAAGGCTACACCTTC. It yields the protein CASSYSTGRQGQGYTF.

This clonotype was seen at least ten times. The rearrangement joins TRBV5-4 to TRBJ2-3; 9 bases align to TRBD2. V was pared by 5 bases and J by 5 bases, with 9 bases of the junction left unmatched. The CDR3 has 15 residues. The germline V gene has CDR1 SGHNT and CDR2 YYREEE (reference sequence). The CDR3 loop is CASSRFSGSRDTQYF. CDR3 bases: TGTGCCAGCAGTCGATTTAGCGGGAGCCGAGATACGCAGTATTTT.

This clonotype was recorded many times. The chain joins TRBV12-3 or TRBV12-4 to TRBJ2-5; 8 bases are a match to TRBD1. V trimming: 5 bases; J trimming: 0 bases; junction bases outside the gene matches: 5. The CDR3 has 15 residues. The CDR3 spells CASSPGQVYQETQYF. The CDR3 coding sequence is TGTGCCAGCAGTCCGGGACAGGTGTACCAAGAGACCCAGTACTTC.

This clonotype was seen a few times. V gene TRBV12-5 combines with J gene TRBJ2-3, with D unresolved. The germline V gene has CDR1 LGHNT and CDR2 FRNRAP. Trimming pared 6 bases from V and 2 bases from J, leaving 9 bases between. The length of the CDR3 is 13 residues. CDR3 sequence reads: CASGPRHTDTQYF. The CDR3 nucleotides read TGTGCTAGTGGCCCCCGACACACAGATACGCAGTATTTT. The full variable domain, with the rest looked up from reference TRBV12-5 and TRBJ2-3, is DARVTQTPRHKVTEMGQEVTMRCQPILGHNTVFWYRQTMMQGLELLAYFRNRAPLDDSGMPKDRFSAEMPDATLATLKIQPSEPRDSAVYFCASGPRHTDTQYFGPGTRLTVL.

This clonotype was detected many times. The chain has TRBV5-8 and TRBJ2-3; possible D gene TRBD1, 6 bases. The CDR3 spans 15 residues. The V gene's germline CDR1 is SGHTS and CDR2 YDEGEE. Deletions cut 0 bases from V and 5 bases from J, with 13 bases between. CDR3: CASSLVLGAGDTQYF. The CDR3 nucleotides read TGTGCCAGCAGCTTGGTGCTGGGGGCTGGAGATACGCAGTATTTT. Together with reference TRBV5-8 and TRBJ2-3, the CDR3 gives the full variable domain: EAGVTQSPTHLIKTRGQQATLRCSPISGHTSVYWYQQALGLGLQFLLWYDEGEERNRGNFPPRFSGRQFPNYSSELNVNALELEDSALYLCASSLVLGAGDTQYFGPGTRLTVL.

This clonotype was seen ten or more times. V usage is TRBV20-1 and J usage is TRBJ1-6; a possible D gene is TRBD1 (5 bases). CDR1 is DFQATT, CDR2 SNEGSKA, per germline (reference sequence). The length of the CDR3 is 16 residues. V was shortened by 0 bases and J by 5 bases, with 14 bases between the two germline ends. CDR3 sequence: CSARDLAQGDNSPLHF. In DNA form, the CDR3 reads TGCAGTGCTAGAGATCTTGCCCAGGGCGATAATTCACCCCTCCACTTT.

This clonotype was detected only a few times. The gene calls are TRBV7-2 and TRBJ2-4, with 16 bases identical to TRBD2. The CDR3 covers 16 residues. Looked up from germline, CDR1 is SGHTA and CDR2 is FQGNSA. Trimming at V came to 5 bases and at J to 7 bases, leaving 5 bases not matched to a gene. The CDR3 bases are TGTGCCAGCAGCCCGGGACTAGCGGGAGGGCCGAACATTCAGTACTTC. Its translation is CASSPGLAGGPNIQYF.

This clonotype was detected ten times or more. The chain has TRBV3-1 and TRBJ2-3; D may be TRBD2 (5 bases). CDR1 and CDR2 from the germline V gene are LGHDT and YNNKEL (reference sequence). The V and J ends lost 4 bases and 8 bases respectively, with 10 bases between them. The CDR3 is 12 residues long. CDR3 sequence reads: CASSPERRTQYF. Here the CDR3 DNA reads TGTGCCAGCAGCCCGGAGCGGCGTACGCAGTATTTT.

This chain links TRBV12-3 or TRBV12-4 with TRBJ2-5; 9 positions match TRBD2. The junction had 4 bases not matched to a gene; V was cut back by 5 bases and J by 3 bases. CDR3 length: 14 residues. CDR3 DNA: TGTGCCAGCAGTCAACTAGCGGGTAAAGAGACCCAGTACTTC. Encoded protein: CASSQLAGKETQYF.

This clonotype came up many times. The genes are TRBV3-1 and TRBJ1-2; D is unclear. V was trimmed by 0 bases and J by 4 bases, leaving 9 bases between them. This CDR3 comprises 14 residues. The germline CDR1 and CDR2 sequences are LGHDT and YNNKEL (reference sequence). CDR3 bases: TGTGCCAGCAGCCAAGATGGAGGATCCTATGGCTACACCTTC. This encodes CASSQDGGSYGYTF. Full variable domain (remainder filled in from reference TRBV3-1 and TRBJ1-2): DTAVSQTPKYLVTQMGNDKSIKCEQNLGHDTMYWYKQDSKKFLKIMFSYNNKELIINETVPNRFSPKSPDKAHLNLHINSLELGDSAVYFCASSQDGGSYGYTFGSGTRLTVV.

Ten or more counts support this clonotype. The chain combines TRBV27 with TRBJ2-1; tentative D call: TRBD1 (5 bases). The length of the CDR3 is 17 residues. Trimming cost V 3 bases and J 1 base, with 16 bases left between them. Germline CDR1 MNHEY, CDR2 SMNVEV (reference sequence). The CDR3 reads CASSLGRGPLSYNEQFF. In nucleotides, the CDR3 is TGTGCCAGCAGTTTGGGTAGGGGCCCCCTATCCTACAATGAGCAGTTCTTC.

This clonotype was picked up many times. The chain joins TRBV19 to TRBJ1-5, with D perhaps TRBD1 (5 bases). The CDR3 is made up of 14 amino acids. CDR1 is LNHDA and CDR2 is SQIVND in the germline V gene (reference sequence). Trimming cost V 1 base and J 7 bases, with 11 bases left between them. This CDR3 is CASSIGWQGQPQHF. The CDR3, as DNA: TGTGCCAGTAGTATAGGTTGGCAGGGACAGCCCCAGCATTTT.

The V gene is TRBV5-6, the J gene TRBJ1-2; maybe TRBD1 (5 bases). V lost 0 bases, J lost 7 bases, and 16 bases lay in between. Germline CDR1 is SGHDT and CDR2 is YYEEEE. The CDR3 runs to 15 residues. CDR3 in amino acids: CASSLVLGAALGYTF. CDR3 nucleotide sequence: TGTGCCAGCAGCTTGGTTCTCGGGGCAGCTCTTGGCTACACCTTC.

The table lists this clonotype with a few counts. The genes are TRBV13 and TRBJ1-1; TRBD1 aligns across 7 bases. The V gene end was trimmed by 5 bases and the J gene end by 5 bases; junction bases not matched to a gene: 2. CDR3 length equals 12 residues. CDR1 and CDR2 (germline): PRHDT, FYEKMQ (reference sequence). CDR3 loop: CASSPQGTEAFF. In DNA form, the CDR3 reads TGTGCCAGCAGCCCACAGGGGACTGAAGCTTTCTTT. The variable domain in full, completed from reference TRBV13 and TRBJ1-1, reads AAGVIQSPRHLIKEKRETATLKCYPIPRHDTVYWYQQGPGQDPQFLISFYEKMQSDKGSIPDRFSAQQFSDYHSELNMSSLELGDSALYFCASSPQGTEAFFGQGTRLTVV.